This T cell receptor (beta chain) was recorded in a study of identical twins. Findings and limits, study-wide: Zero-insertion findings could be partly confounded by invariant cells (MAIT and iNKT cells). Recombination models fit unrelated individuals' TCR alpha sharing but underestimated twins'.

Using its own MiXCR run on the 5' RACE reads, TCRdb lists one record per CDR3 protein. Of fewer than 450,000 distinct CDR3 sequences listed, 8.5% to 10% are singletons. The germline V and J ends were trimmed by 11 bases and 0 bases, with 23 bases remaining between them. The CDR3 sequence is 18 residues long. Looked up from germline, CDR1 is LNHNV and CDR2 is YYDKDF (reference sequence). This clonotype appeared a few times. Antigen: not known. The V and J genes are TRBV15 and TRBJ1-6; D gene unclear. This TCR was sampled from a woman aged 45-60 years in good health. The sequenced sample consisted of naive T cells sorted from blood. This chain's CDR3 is CAAARPWTLSSYNSPLHF. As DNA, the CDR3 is TGTGCCGCAGCTCGGCCCTGGACCCTGAGCTCCTATAATTCACCCCTCCACTTT.